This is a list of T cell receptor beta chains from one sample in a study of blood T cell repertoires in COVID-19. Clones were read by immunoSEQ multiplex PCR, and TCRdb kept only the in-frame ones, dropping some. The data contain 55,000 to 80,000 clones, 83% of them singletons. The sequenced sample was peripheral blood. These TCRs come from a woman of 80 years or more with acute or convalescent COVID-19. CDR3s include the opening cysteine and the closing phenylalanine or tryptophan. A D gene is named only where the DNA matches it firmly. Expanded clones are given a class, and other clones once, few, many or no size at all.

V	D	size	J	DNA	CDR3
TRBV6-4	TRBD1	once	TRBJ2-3	TGTGCCAGCAGTGACTCGGGACAGGGGGCAGATACGCAGTATTTT	CASSDSGQGADTQYF
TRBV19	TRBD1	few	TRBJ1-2	TGTGCCAGTAGTATAGGACAGGGGGCTAACTATGGCTACACCTTC	CASSIGQGANYGYTF
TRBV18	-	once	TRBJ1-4	TGTGCCAGCTCAAGAGACAGCCCGGCAACTAATGAAAAACTGTTTTTT	CASSRDSPATNEKLFF
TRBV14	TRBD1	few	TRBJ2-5	TGTGCCAGCAGCCAAGCGAAGACGGGTTATGAGACAGGGGAGACCCAGTACTTC	CASSQAKTGYETGETQYF
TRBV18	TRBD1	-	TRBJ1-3	TGTGCCAGCTCCCCTTACGGACAGGCGATCTCTGGAAACACCATATATTTT	CASSPYGQAISGNTIYF
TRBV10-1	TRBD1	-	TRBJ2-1	TGCGCCAGCAGTGAGTGGACAGGGGTGGATGAGCAGTTCTTC	CASSEWTGVDEQFF
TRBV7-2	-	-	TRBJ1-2	TGTGCCTTAAGTGACGGAATAGCGTCCATGGGCTACACCTTC	CALSDGIASMGYTF
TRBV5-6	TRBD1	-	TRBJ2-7	TGTGCCAGCAGCCGTTTAGTGGGACAGGGGGGCTACGAGCAGTACTTC	CASSRLVGQGGYEQYF
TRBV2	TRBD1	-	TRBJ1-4	TGTGCCAGCGGACAGGGCCCAACTAATGAAAAACTGTTTTTT	CASGQGPTNEKLFF
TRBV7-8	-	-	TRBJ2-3	TGTGCCAGCAGCTTAGTGAGGGCTAGCGCTAGCACAGATACGCAGTATTTT	CASSLVRASASTDTQYF
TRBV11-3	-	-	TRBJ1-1	TGTGCCAGCAGCTTTCCCCCAGGAGGTGAAGCTTTCTTT	CASSFPPGGEAFF
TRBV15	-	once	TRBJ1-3	TGTGCCACCAGCAGAGATGGGGGGGGAAACACCATATATTTT	CATSRDGGGNTIYF
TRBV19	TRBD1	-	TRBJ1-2	TGTGCCAGTAGTATGGGGACAGGGATATATGGCTACACCTTC	CASSMGTGIYGYTF
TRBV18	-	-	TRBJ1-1	TGTGCCAGCTCGGGGGCTCCTCAGAAGAACACTGAAGCTTTCTTT	CASSGAPQKNTEAFF
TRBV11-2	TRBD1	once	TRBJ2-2	TGTGCCAGCAATTCGGGACAGGGGTACACCGGGGAGCTGTTTTTT	CASNSGQGYTGELFF
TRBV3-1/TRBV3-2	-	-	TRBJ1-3	TGTGCCAGCAGCCCCCGACAGGTCCTCGCTGGAAGTGCTGGAAACACCATATATTTT	CASSPRQVLAGSAGNTIYF
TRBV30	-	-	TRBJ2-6	TGTGCCTGGAGTGTACCGACGGGCGGGTGGGGGGCCAACGTCCTGACTTTC	CAWSVPTGGWGANVLTF
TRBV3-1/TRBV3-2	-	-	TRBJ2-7	TGTGCCAGCAGCCAAGGAGGGGGGGGCTCCGAGCAGTACTTC	CASSQGGGGSEQYF
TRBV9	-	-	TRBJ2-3	TGTGCCAGCAGCGTAGATCGTTATACGCAGTATTTT	CASSVDRYTQYF
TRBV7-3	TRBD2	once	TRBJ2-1	TGTGCCAGCAGCTTAATCCCTACGGGAGGGCCCTCCAATGAGCAGTTCTTC	CASSLIPTGGPSNEQFF
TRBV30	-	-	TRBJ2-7	TGTGCCTCAGGGACTTACGAGCAGTACTTC	CASGTYEQYF
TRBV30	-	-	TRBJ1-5	TGTGCCTGGAGTGTCGGTACGGGACATCGGGATCAGCCCCAGCATTTT	CAWSVGTGHRDQPQHF
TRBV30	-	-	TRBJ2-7	TGTGCCTGTTCAGGGACATCGGGGAACTACGAGCAGTACTTC	CACSGTSGNYEQYF
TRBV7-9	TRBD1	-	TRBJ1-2	TGTGCCAGCAGCTTGGACAGGGCCTATGGCTACACCTTC	CASSLDRAYGYTF
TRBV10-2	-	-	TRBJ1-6	TGCGCCAGCAGTGAGTCTAGGGGCATATCGAGTTCACCCCTCCACTTT	CASSESRGISSSPLHF
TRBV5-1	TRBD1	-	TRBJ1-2	TGCGCCAGCTACGGACAGGGGCTATATGGCTACACCTTC	CASYGQGLYGYTF
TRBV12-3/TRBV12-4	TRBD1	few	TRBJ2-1	TGTGCCAGCAGTATGGGACAGCGCAATGAGCAGTTCTTC	CASSMGQRNEQFF
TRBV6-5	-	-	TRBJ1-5	TGTGCCAGCGAATTGGGCAGGCAAACATATCAGCCCCAGCATTTT	CASELGRQTYQPQHF
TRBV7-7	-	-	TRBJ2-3	TGTGCCAGCAGCCCTGGGGCAGGGGGTAGCGGGATCGATACGCAGTATTTT	CASSPGAGGSGIDTQYF
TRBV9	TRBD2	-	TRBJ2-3	TGTGCCAGCAGCGCGCTAGCGGGGGGGACTCAAGATACGCAGTATTTT	CASSALAGGTQDTQYF
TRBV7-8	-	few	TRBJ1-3	TGTGCCAGCAGCTTAGGAGACAGTAGCTCTGGAAACACCATATATTTT	CASSLGDSSSGNTIYF
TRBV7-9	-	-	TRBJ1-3	TGTGCCAGCAGCTTAGTCGGGTGGGACTCCTCTGGAAACACCATATATTTT	CASSLVGWDSSGNTIYF
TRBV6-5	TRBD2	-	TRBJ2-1	TGTGCCAGCAGAGGACTAGCGGAAAATGAGCAGTTCTTC	CASRGLAENEQFF
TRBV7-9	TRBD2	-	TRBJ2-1	TGTGCCAGCAGCTCGAGCGGGGTCTCCTACAATGAGCAGTTCTTC	CASSSSGVSYNEQFF
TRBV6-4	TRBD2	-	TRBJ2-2	TGTGCCAGCAGTCTGCTAGCGGGAGAAGCTACCGGGGAGCTGTTTTTT	CASSLLAGEATGELFF
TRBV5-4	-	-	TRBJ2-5	TGTGCCAGCAGCCTGGGGGGGATGGGGGCGAGAGAGACCCAGTACTTC	CASSLGGMGARETQYF
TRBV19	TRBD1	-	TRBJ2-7	TGTGCCAGTAGTATAGCGGGACAGGGGAGCTCCTACGAGCAGTACTTC	CASSIAGQGSSYEQYF
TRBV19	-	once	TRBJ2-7	TGTGCCAGTAGTATTACCCAGGTTGAAACCTACGAGCAGTACTTC	CASSITQVETYEQYF
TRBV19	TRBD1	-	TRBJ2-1	TGTGCCAGTAACCACAGGGGGCCCGGCAATGAGCAGTTCTTC	CASNHRGPGNEQFF
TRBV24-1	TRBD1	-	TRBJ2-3	TGTGCCACCGCCCCGGGACAGGGCAACACAGATACGCAGTATTTT	CATAPGQGNTDTQYF
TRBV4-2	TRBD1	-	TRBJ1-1	TGTGCCAGCAGCCAAGAAGGACAGGGTGGAAAAGCTTTCTTT	CASSQEGQGGKAFF
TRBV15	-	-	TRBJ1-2	TGTGCCACCAGCGGCCGGGGAGGTTATGGCTACACCTTC	CATSGRGGYGYTF
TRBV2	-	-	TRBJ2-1	TGTGCCAGCAGCAGGAGGGGTCCGGGACCAACCCTACTTGAGCAGTTCTTC	CASSRRGPGPTLLEQFF
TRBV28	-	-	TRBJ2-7	TGTGCCAGTCGACCTCAGGGGAACTCCTACGAGCAGTACTTC	CASRPQGNSYEQYF
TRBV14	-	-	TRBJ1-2	TGTGCCAGCAGCCAAGAACGGGGATATGGCTACACCTTC	CASSQERGYGYTF
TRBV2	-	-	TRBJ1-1	TGTGCCAGCAGTATGGAGGGTTTGAACACTGAAGCTTTCTTT	CASSMEGLNTEAFF
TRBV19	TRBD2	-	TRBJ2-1	TGTGCCAGTAGCGGGGGGGCCTACAATGAGCAGTTCTTC	CASSGGAYNEQFF
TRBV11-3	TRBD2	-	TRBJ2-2	TGTGCCAGCAGTAAGGGGAGGGCATCCGGGGAGCTGTTTTTT	CASSKGRASGELFF
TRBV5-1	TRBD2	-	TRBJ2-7	TGCGCCAGCAGGCGGACTAGCGGGATGAGCTCCTACGAGCAGTACTTC	CASRRTSGMSSYEQYF
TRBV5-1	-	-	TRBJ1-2	TGCGCCAGCAGCCCCGGTAGTAGCGGGTTGGATGGCTACACCTTC	CASSPGSSGLDGYTF
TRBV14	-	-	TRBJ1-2	TGTGCCAGCAGCCAAGATCGACTCCCGGCGTCGGGCTACACCTTC	CASSQDRLPASGYTF
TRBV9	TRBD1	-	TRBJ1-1	TGTGCCAGCAGCGTAGATAGTACAGGGGACACTGAAGCTTTCTTT	CASSVDSTGDTEAFF
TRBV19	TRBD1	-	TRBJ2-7	TGTGCCAGTAGTATGTCCGGGACAGGGGGCGGAGGGGCCTACGAGCAGTACTTC	CASSMSGTGGGGAYEQYF
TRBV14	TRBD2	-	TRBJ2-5	TGTGCCAGCAGCCAGGGTGTAGCGGGGGCCCAAGAGACCCAGTACTTC	CASSQGVAGAQETQYF
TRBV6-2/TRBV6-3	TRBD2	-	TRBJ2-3	TGTGCCAGCAGTTACGTTGCTTGGCGGGGGGGCACAGATACGCAGTATTTT	CASSYVAWRGGTDTQYF
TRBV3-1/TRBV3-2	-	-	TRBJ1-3	TGTGCCATTTCAGGGGCGCAGGGAAACACCATATATTTT	CAISGAQGNTIYF
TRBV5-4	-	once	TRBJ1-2	TGTGCCAGCACCCTGGGGGGGGTTGGCTATGGCTACACCTTC	CASTLGGVGYGYTF